This TCR beta chain was sequenced during a study of molecular identifiers for immune sequencing clone quantification. General study points: Should identical TCR molecules share a barcode, the sizes of highly expanded clones could be underestimated.

This clonotype was seen ten or more times. The antigen remains undetermined. Each library that profiled naive CD8 cells came from roughly 18,000 to 920,000 sorted cells with 10%, 30% or 50% RNA. As CD8+CD4-CCR7+CD45RA+ cells, naive CD8 T cells were sorted. This CDR3 is built from 15 residues. The germline V gene encodes CDR1 SGHTA and CDR2 FQGNSA. V shed 0 bases, J shed 1 base, and the junction held 0 bases outside the gene matches. Methods described previously, with TCR primers listed, were used for bulk TCR libraries. TCRdb reprocessed the PCR reads with MiXCR, giving one entry per CDR3 protein. The sample has 250,000 to 350,000 distinct CDR3 sequences, around 21% seen once; the top ten hold approximately 0.83%.

The sequencing sample was made of naive CD8+ T cells from blood, with Jurkat cell RNA spiked in. Documented subset: FACS-sorted CD8+CD4-CCR7+CD45RA+ naive T cells. The source of this sequence is a human donor in good health. Some libraries in this study had Jurkat cell RNA spiked in. The chain uses TRBV7-2 and TRBJ2-3; 8 bases align to TRBD2. CDR3 region: CASSLASGGTDTQYF. The DNA of the CDR3 is TGTGCCAGCAGCTTAGCTAGCGGGGGCACAGATACGCAGTATTTT.